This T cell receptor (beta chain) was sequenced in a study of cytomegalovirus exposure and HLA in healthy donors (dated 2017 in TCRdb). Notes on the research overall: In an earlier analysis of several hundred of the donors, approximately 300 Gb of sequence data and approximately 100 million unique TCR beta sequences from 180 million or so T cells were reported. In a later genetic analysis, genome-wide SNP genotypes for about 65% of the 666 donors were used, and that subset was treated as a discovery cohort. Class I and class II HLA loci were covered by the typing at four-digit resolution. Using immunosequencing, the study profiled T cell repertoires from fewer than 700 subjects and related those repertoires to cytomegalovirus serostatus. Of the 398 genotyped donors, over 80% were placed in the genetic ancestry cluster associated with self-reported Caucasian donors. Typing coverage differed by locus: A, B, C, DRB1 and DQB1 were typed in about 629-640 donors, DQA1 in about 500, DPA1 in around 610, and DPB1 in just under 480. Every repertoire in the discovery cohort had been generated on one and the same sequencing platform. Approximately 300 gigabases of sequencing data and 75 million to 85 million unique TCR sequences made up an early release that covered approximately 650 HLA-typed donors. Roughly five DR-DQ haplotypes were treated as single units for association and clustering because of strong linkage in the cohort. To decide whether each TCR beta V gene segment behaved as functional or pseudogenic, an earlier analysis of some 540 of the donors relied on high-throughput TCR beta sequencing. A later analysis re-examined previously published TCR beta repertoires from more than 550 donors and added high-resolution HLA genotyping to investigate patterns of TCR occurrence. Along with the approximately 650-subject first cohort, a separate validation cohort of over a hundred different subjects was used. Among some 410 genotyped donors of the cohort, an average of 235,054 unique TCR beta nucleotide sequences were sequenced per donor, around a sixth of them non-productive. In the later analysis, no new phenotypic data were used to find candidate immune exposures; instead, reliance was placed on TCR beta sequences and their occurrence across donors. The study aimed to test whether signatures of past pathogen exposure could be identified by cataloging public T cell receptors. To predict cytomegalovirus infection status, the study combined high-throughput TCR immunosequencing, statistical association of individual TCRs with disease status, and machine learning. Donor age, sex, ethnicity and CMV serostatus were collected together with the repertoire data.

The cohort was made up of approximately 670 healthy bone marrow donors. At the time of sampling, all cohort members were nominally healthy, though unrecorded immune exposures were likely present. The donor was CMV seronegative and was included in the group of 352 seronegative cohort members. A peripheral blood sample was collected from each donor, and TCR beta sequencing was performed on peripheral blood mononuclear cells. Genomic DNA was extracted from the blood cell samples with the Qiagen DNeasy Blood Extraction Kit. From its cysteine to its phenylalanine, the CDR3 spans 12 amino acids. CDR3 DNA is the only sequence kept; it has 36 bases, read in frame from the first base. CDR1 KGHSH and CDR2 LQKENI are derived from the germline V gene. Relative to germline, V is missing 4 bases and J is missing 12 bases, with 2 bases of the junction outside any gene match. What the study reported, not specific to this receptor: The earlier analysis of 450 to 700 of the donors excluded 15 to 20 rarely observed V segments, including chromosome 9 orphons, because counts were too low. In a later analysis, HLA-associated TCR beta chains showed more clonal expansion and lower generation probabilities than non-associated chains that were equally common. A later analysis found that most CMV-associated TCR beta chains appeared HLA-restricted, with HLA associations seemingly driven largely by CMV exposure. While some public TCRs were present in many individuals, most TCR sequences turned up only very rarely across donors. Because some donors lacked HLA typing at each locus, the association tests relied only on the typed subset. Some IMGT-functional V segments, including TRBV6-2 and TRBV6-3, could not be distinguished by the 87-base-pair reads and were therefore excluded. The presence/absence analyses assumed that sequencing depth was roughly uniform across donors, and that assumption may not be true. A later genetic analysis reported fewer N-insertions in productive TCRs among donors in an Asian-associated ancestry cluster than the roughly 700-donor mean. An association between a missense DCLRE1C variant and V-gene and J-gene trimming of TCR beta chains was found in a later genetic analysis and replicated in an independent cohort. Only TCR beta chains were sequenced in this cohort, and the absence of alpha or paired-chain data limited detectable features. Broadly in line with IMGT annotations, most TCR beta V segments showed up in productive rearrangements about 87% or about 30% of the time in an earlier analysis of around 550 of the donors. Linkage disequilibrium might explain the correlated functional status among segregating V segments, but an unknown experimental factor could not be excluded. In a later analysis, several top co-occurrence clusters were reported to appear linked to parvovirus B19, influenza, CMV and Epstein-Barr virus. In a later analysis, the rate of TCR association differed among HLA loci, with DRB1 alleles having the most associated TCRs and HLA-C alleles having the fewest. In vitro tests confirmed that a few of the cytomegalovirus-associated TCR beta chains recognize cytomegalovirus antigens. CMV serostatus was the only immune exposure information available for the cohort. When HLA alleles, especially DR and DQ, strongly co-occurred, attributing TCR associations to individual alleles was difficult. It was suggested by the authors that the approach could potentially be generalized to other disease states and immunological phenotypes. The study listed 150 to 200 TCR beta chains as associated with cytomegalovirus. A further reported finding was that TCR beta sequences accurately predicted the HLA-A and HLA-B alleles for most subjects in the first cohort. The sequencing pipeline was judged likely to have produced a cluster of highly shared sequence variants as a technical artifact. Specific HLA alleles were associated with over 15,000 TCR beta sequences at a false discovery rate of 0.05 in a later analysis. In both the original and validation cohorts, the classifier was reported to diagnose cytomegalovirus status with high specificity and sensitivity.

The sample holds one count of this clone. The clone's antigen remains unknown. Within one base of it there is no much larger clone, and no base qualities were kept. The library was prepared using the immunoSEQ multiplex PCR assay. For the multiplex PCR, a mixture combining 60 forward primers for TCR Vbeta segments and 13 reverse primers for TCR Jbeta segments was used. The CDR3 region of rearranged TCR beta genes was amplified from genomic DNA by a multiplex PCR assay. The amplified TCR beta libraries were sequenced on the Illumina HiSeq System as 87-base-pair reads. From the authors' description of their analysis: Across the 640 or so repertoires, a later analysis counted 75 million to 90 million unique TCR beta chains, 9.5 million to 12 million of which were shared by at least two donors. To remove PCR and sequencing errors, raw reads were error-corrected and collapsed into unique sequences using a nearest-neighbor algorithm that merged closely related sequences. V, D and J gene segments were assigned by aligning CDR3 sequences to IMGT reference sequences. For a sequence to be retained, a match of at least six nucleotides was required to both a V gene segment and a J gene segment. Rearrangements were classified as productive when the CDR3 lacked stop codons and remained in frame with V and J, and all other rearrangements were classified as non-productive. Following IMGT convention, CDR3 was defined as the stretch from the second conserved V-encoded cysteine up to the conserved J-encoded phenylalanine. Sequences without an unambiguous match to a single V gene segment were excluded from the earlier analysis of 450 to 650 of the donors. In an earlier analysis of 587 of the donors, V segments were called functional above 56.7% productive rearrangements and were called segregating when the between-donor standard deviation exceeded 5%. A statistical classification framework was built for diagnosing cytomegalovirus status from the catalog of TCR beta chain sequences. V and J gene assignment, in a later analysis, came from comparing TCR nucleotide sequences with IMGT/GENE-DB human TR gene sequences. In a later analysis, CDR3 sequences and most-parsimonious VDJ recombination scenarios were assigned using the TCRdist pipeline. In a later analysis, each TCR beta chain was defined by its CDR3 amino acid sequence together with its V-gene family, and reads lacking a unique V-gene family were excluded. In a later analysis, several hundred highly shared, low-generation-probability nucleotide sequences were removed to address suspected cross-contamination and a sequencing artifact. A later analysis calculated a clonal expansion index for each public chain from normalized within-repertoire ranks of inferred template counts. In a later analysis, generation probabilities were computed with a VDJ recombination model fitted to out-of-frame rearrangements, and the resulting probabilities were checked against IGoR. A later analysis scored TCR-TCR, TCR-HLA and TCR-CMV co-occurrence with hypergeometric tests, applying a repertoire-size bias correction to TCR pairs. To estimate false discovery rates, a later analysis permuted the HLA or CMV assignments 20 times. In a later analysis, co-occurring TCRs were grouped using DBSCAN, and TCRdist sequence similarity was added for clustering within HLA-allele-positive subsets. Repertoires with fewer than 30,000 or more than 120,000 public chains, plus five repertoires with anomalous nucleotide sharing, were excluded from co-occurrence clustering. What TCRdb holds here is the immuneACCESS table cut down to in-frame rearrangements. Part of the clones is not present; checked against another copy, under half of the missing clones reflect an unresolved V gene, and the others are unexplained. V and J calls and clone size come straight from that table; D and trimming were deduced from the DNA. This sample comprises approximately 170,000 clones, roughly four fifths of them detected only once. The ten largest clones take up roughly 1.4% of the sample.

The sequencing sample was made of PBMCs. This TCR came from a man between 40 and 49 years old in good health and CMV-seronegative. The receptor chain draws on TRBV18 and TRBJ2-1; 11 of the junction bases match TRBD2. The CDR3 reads CASSLAGGVQFF. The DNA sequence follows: TGTGCCAGCTCACTAGCGGGAGGGGTGCAGTTCTTC.